Presented here are 15 T cell receptor beta chains from one specimen sequenced in a study of shared clonotypes between healthy human individuals. The method was immunoSEQ multiplex PCR; TCRdb's version includes in-frame clones alone and lacks a portion of them. The sample records 900,000 to 1,200,000 clones, 70% to 80% being singletons. The sequenced sample consisted of memory CD4+ T cells from PBMCs. Subset here: CD45RA-negative fraction. These TCRs come from a man younger than 35 in good health. Some clones in this sample may be carry-over from other donors' samples.

Regarding this clone: This specimen includes other DNA sequences encoding the same CDR3. CDR3 sequence: CASSIGDTQYF. In nucleotides, the CDR3 is TGTGCCAGTAGTATAGGGGATACGCAGTATTTT. The J gene is TRBJ2-3, the V gene TRBV19; no definite D call. The V and J ends lost 1 base and 6 bases respectively, with 2 bases between them. The germline CDR1 and CDR2 sequences are LNHDA and SQIVND (reference sequence). The CDR3 loop spans 11 amino acids.

This clone was counted a few times. This CDR3 is CASGYETTNTGELFF. Here the CDR3 DNA reads TGTGCTAGTGGTTACGAGACAACGAACACCGGGGAGCTGTTTTTT. V is TRBV12-5 and J is TRBJ2-2, with no clear D. The V end lost 4 bases, the J end lost 0 bases, and 9 bases lay between the germline ends. CDR1 LGHNT and CDR2 FRNRAP come from the germline V gene. The CDR3 spans 15 residues.

The sample holds a few counts of this clone. This CDR3 reads CASIQASEYNEQFF. Written as DNA, the CDR3 is TGTGCCAGCATTCAGGCTAGCGAATACAATGAGCAGTTCTTC. J is TRBJ2-1 and V is TRBV6-1; a possible D gene is TRBD2 (6 bases). V lost 7 bases and J 4 bases, leaving 14 bases between the germline ends. The CDR3 has 14 residues. Germline V gene sequence: CDR1 MNHNS, CDR2 SASEGT.

CDR3 nucleotide sequence: TGCAGCGTCGGGACAGTTTACGAGCAGTACTTC. It codes for CSVGTVYEQYF. The rearrangement uses TRBV29-1 and TRBJ2-7; the match to TRBD1 covers 7 bases. The CDR3 consists of 11 residues. Trimming removed 6 bases from V and 4 bases from J; junction bases left unmatched: 3. Germline CDR1 and CDR2: SQVTM and ANQGSEA.

The rearrangement links TRBV10-3 to TRBJ1-2; D possibly corresponds to TRBD1 (5 bases). This CDR3 contains 14 residues. V lost 0 bases to trimming and J lost 3 bases, with 8 bases between them. The germline V gene has CDR1 ENHRY and CDR2 SYGVKD. The CDR3 here is CAISESGQDYGYTF. The CDR3 nucleotides read TGTGCCATCAGTGAGTCGGGGCAGGACTATGGCTACACCTTC.

The gene calls are TRBV7-3 and TRBJ1-1; the D gene is possibly TRBD1 (6 bases). This CDR3 comprises 19 residues. Per germline, CDR1 SGHTA and CDR2 FQGTGA. V lost 0 bases, J lost 0 bases, and 20 bases lay in between. For the CDR3, the DNA is TGTGCCAGCAGCTTAACCTCATCGGGCTCCGGGACACTGAACACTGAAGCTTTCTTT. It specifies CASSLTSSGSGTLNTEAFF. Supplemented by reference TRBV7-3 and TRBJ1-1, the full variable domain reads GAGVSQTPSNKVTEKGKYVELRCDPISGHTALYWYRQSLGQGPEFLIYFQGTGAADDSGLPNDRFFAVRPEGSVSTLKIQRTERGDSAVYLCASSLTSSGSGTLNTEAFFGQGTRLTVV.

J is TRBJ2-5 and V is TRBV5-1, with 10 bases fitting TRBD1. After removal of 4 bases from V and 4 bases from J, the junction contained 7 bases not matched to a gene. The germline gives CDR1 SGHRS, CDR2 YFSETQ. The CDR3 has 15 residues. CDR3 residues: CASSPRTGGGETQYF. The CDR3 DNA reads TGCGCCAGCAGCCCGCGGACAGGGGGAGGAGAGACCCAGTACTTC.

Details on this clone: At the DNA level, this CDR3 is encoded by other sequences in the same sample as well. The chain combines TRBV7-3 with TRBJ1-1; D is possibly TRBD1 (6 bases). Germline V lookup: CDR1 SGHTA, CDR2 FQGTGA. The CDR3 runs 14 residues. Trimming left V 1 base short and J 4 bases short, with 10 bases between. In DNA, the CDR3 is TGTGCCAGCAGCTTAAGCCAGGGGAGCACTGAAGCTTTCTTT. It encodes CASSLSQGSTEAFF.

This sequence joins TRBV4-2 and TRBJ2-3, with a possible D match to TRBD1 (5 bases). V dropped 0 bases and J dropped 2 bases, with 9 bases sitting between them. The germline gives CDR1 LGHNA, CDR2 YNFKEQ. The CDR3 contains 15 residues. CDR3 amino acids: CASSQDRQTTDTQYF. In nucleotides, the CDR3 is TGTGCCAGCAGCCAAGACCGACAGACCACAGATACGCAGTATTTT.

This clone was seen a few times. The gene calls are TRBV4-2 and TRBJ2-3; a weak D match, TRBD2 (6 bases). CDR1 is LGHNA and CDR2 is YNFKEQ in the germline V gene. Between the trimmed V and J ends, which lost 5 bases and 2 bases, there was a span of 14 bases. This CDR3 contains 15 residues. CDR3 sequence reads: CASSEVAGITDTQYF. For the CDR3, the DNA is TGTGCCAGCAGCGAAGTTGCGGGGATCACAGATACGCAGTATTTT.

As regards this clone: A far larger clone is just one base off, so this is likely a read error. The V call is TRBV30, the J call TRBJ1-1; possible D gene TRBD1, 5 bases. CDR1 GTSNPN and CDR2 SVGIG come from the germline V gene (reference sequence). The CDR3 loop spans 13 amino acids. In DNA form, the CDR3 reads TGTGCCTGGGCGGGACCGAGGAACACTGAAGCTCTCTTT. Its protein is CAWAGPRNTEALF.

V usage is TRBV7-3 and J usage is TRBJ2-5; 7 positions match TRBD2. The CDR3 covers 15 residues. Germline loops: CDR1 SGHTA, CDR2 FQGTGA. With 8 bases clipped from V and 1 base from J, the junction kept 10 bases outside the gene matches. The CDR3 protein is CASGPMRGSQETQYF. DNA for the CDR3: TGTGCCAGCGGCCCGATGCGGGGGTCCCAAGAGACCCAGTACTTC.

The V gene is TRBV28, the J gene TRBJ1-2; D is ambiguous. Germline CDR1 reads MDHEN; CDR2 reads SYDVKM. The CDR3 consists of 14 residues. V was shortened by 3 bases and J by 13 bases, with 21 bases between the two germline ends. DNA for the CDR3: TGTGCCAGCAGTTTCCTTGAGGGCCGTCATGAGTGCACCTTC. It codes for CASSFLEGRHECTF.

This clone occurred many times. The rearrangement joins TRBV28 to TRBJ1-2; TRBD1 matches at 7 bases. Germline loops: CDR1 MDHEN, CDR2 SYDVKM. Losses at the gene ends were 5 bases for V and 0 bases for J; bases not matched to a gene: 3. The CDR3 sequence is 14 residues long. The CDR3: CASSQGGSNYGYTF. In DNA, the CDR3 is TGTGCCAGCAGTCAGGGGGGGTCTAACTATGGCTACACCTTC.

This clone was recorded at least ten times. At the DNA level, this CDR3 is encoded by other sequences in the same sample as well. The chain couples TRBV5-4 to TRBJ2-7, with 7 nucleotides matching TRBD1. V dropped 4 bases and J dropped 6; count of bases not matched to a gene: 10. Germline V CDR1 and CDR2: SGHNT, YYREEE (reference sequence). The CDR3 covers 14 residues. The CDR3 region is CASSQGQDLGEQYF. DNA for the CDR3: TGTGCCAGCAGCCAAGGACAGGACTTGGGCGAGCAGTACTTC.